These T cell receptor beta chains were read from a single sample in a study of blood T cell repertoires in COVID-19. Sequencing used immunoSEQ multiplex PCR; TCRdb keeps in-frame clones, though not all of them. The sample contains approximately 200,000 clones, 70% to 90% of which appear only once. The sequenced material came from peripheral blood. Receptor source: a woman aged 45-59 years with acute or convalescent COVID-19. Both conserved end residues are trimmed from each CDR3. The order of the fields is V gene, CDR3 protein.

TRBV18 ASSSFNTEAF
TRBV6-5 ASSYTTGTDSPLH
TRBV12-3/TRBV12-4 ASSLRAEETQY
TRBV6-2/TRBV6-3 ASSYSRGQRTEAF
TRBV24-1 ATSDTTGGAGEQY
TRBV18 ASSHRLDSPLH
TRBV21-1 ASSMGGASGRCYNEQF
TRBV6-4 ASSDIEDEQY
TRBV7-2 ASSFSGYYGYT
TRBV12-3/TRBV12-4 ASSRGEFNEQY
TRBV24-1 ATSGGSYNEQF
TRBV12-5 ASGLTTRGNTIY
TRBV4-3 ASSRTGGETQY
TRBV5-4 ASSLEAGSYEQY
TRBV6-2/TRBV6-3 ASSRDSNQPQH
TRBV11-2 ASSPWSSGVTGELF
TRBV5-1 ASSPPGGSGGPDTQY
TRBV11-3 ASSLEGRGDTDTQY
TRBV7-3 ASSLGTGETEAF
TRBV4-3 ASSQDRGNNEQF
TRBV2 ASRTFWGDKNIQY
TRBV7-6 ASSQGTDYNSPLH
TRBV5-8 ASSLGGQVVYEQY
TRBV6-1 ASSEAMGREPQH
TRBV4-1 ASSHHMDSRIPEQF
TRBV24-1 ATSDPTGTSGGAGRTQY
TRBV11-3 ASSPPPSIPHEQY
TRBV18 ASSLGGEAF
TRBV18 ASSHLDRSSGNTIY
TRBV2 ASRAGTSQTEAF
TRBV7-9 ASSLGGTTYEQY
TRBV3-1/TRBV3-2 ASSQDRRGASTDTQY
TRBV2 ASTTGPGGDGYT
TRBV11-3 ASSLKQGGETQY
TRBV27 ASSSGIGEKLF